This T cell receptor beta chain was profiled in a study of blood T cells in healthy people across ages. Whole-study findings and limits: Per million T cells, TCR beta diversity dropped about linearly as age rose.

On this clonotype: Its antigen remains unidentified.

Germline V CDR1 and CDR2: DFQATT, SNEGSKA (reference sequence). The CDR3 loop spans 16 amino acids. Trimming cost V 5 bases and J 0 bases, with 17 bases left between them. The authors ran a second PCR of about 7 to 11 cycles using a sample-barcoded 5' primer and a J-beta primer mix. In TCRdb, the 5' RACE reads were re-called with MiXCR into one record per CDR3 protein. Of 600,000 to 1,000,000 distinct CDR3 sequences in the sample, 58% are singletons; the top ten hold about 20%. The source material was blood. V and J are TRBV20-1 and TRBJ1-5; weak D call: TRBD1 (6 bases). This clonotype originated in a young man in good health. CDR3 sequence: CSAGAGTLNSNQPQHF. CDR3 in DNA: TGCAGTGCTGGCGCTGGGACACTTAATAGCAATCAGCCCCAGCATTTT.